This T cell receptor beta chain was identified during a study of blood T cells in healthy people across ages. A remark on this clonotype: The antigen is undetermined.

Study-wide points: PBMCs went unsorted, and a conclusive naive versus antigen-experienced comparison was therefore prevented. Naive T cell percentage by flow cytometry tracked strongly with beta diversity.

The second PCR ran about 6 to 11 cycles with a sample-barcoded 5' primer and J-beta primers. Paired-end reads containing CDR3 totaled no fewer than 2.5 million for each sample. TCRdb re-called the 5' RACE reads with MiXCR, one entry per CDR3 protein. The profile covers fewer than 750,000 distinct CDR3 sequences, with under 65% appearing a single time and approximately 13% taken by the ten largest. There were at least 5.5 micrograms of total RNA extracted from every sample. The V and J ends lost 3 bases and 1 base, in that order; junction bases with no gene match: 3. This CDR3 spans 15 amino acids. The germline V gene encodes CDR1 SGHTA and CDR2 FQGTGA.

The sequence came from a woman aged 80 or over in good health. The chain recombines TRBV7-3 with TRBJ1-1; 9 bases are a match to TRBD1. The specimen sequenced was blood. Here the CDR3 reads CASSFRTGANTEAFF. The CDR3 DNA follows: TGTGCCAGCAGCTTCAGGACAGGGGCGAACACTGAAGCTTTCTTT.